This TCR delta chain was recovered during a study of gamma-delta T cells after stem cell transplantation. This clone showed up just a few times. J gave up 7 bases and V 0 bases, and 20 bases lay outside the gene matches. Germline CDR1 and CDR2: TSWWSYY and QGS. The CDR3 is 19 amino acids. TCRdb re-called the RT-PCR reads via CATT. The table records over 2,000 delta-chain clones, around a third of them present only once. The sequenced sample consisted of gamma-delta T cells. The sequence was obtained from a human donor. It is not recorded whose cells these are; they may come from a transplant donor. This chain links TRDV1 with TRDJ1, with 7 bases fitting TRDD2. The CDR3 reads CALGELPRVPTVHPIKLIF. In DNA, the CDR3 is TGTGCTCTTGGGGAACTGCCCCGGGTTCCTACGGTTCACCCAATTAAACTCATCTTT.